Reported below is one TCR beta chain. This receptor's antigen is unknown. No base-level quality is on record; no much larger clone is a single base apart. The library relied on the immunoSEQ multiplex PCR assay. Under the source paper's analysis protocol: A statistical classification framework was built for diagnosing cytomegalovirus status from the catalog of TCR beta chain sequences. TCRdb took over this immuneACCESS table, retaining in-frame rearrangements with V and J assigned. Such tables are incomplete; in checked studies, under half of the missing clones stem from an unresolved V gene, and the remainder is unexplained. V, J and clone size were drawn from that table, and D and trimming were deduced from the DNA. The sample contains 250,000 to 350,000 clones, around 90% of them found a single time. The top ten constitute approximately 0.96% of the sample. The record originates from a study of cytomegalovirus exposure and HLA in healthy donors (TCRdb year 2017). The study in broad terms: The 666 repertoires of the first cohort and the approximately 130 validation repertoires were produced on the same platform, according to a later analysis. The study aimed to test whether cataloging public T cell receptors could reveal signatures of past pathogen exposure. A separate validation cohort of some 130 different subjects was used in addition to the approximately 700-subject first cohort. To predict cytomegalovirus infection status, the study combined high-throughput TCR immunosequencing, statistical association of individual TCRs with disease status, and machine learning. The research as a whole found: Most TCR sequences were seen in very few donors, while some public TCRs were found in many individuals. A total of some 180 TCR beta chains were listed by the study as associated with cytomegalovirus. According to the authors, the approach could potentially be generalized to other disease states and immunological phenotypes. In a later analysis, TCRs clustered in the first cohort were found to also tend to co-occur in the 120 or so validation repertoires, with roughly 93% of cluster scores above 0. A few of the identified cytomegalovirus-associated TCR beta chains were confirmed in vitro to be specific for cytomegalovirus antigens. The classifier was reported to diagnose cytomegalovirus status with high specificity and sensitivity in both the original cohort and the validation cohort. The validation cohort had no HLA typing available for a later analysis, so co-occurrence within that cohort was assessed over all 130 or so repertoires.

From the germline V gene (reference sequence), CDR1 is SEHNR and CDR2 is FQNEAQ. Its CDR3 holds 18 amino acids, cysteine through phenylalanine. Only the CDR3 portion is preserved as DNA: 54 bases, with reading frame beginning at the first base. Compared with germline, V lacks 7 bases and J lacks 0 bases; bases without a gene match: 12. The donors belonged to the validation cohort of about 110 subjects, which was separate from the approximately 700-subject first cohort. Material: PBMCs. This clonotype was sampled from a man aged 25-40 years in good health and CMV-seronegative. The chain is encoded by TRBV7-9 joined to TRBJ1-3, with 10 middle bases fitting TRBD1. The CDR3 corresponds to CASNSPGQGPISGNTIYF. The bases are TGTGCCAGCAACTCTCCGGGACAGGGGCCGATCTCTGGAAACACCATATATTTT. The CDR3 plus the reference TRBV7-9 and TRBJ1-3 genes for the other parts give the full variable domain: DTGVSQNPRHKITKRGQNVTFRCDPISEHNRLYWYRQTLGQGPEFLTYFQNEAQLEKSRLLSDRFSAERPKGSFSTLEIQRTEQGDSAMYLCASNSPGQGPISGNTIYFGEGSWLTVV.